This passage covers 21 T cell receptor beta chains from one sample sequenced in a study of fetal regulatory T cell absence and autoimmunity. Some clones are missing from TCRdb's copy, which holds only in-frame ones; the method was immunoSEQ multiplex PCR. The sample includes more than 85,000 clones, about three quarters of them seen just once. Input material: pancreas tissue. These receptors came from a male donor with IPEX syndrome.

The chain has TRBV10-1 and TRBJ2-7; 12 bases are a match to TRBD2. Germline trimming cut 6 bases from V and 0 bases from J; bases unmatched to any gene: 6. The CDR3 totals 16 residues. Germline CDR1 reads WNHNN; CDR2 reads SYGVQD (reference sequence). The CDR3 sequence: CASSPGTSGSSYEQYF. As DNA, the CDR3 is TGCGCCAGCAGCCCCGGGACTAGCGGGTCCTCCTACGAGCAGTACTTC.

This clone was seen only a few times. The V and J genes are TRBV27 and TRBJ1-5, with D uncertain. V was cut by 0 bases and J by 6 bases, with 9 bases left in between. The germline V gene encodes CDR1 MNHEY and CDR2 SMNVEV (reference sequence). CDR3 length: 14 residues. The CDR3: CASSLSSVGQPQHF. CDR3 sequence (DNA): TGTGCCAGCAGTTTATCGAGTGTGGGTCAGCCCCAGCATTTT.

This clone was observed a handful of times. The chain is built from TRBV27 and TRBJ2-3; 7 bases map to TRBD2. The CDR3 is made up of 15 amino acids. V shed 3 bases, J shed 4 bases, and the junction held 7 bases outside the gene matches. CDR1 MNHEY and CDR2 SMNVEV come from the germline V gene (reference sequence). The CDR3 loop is CASSFVREKSDTQYF. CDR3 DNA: TGTGCCAGCAGTTTTGTGCGGGAGAAGTCAGATACGCAGTATTTT.

In DNA form, the CDR3 reads TGTGCCATTAAGAGGGGCGAGACCCAGTACTTC. Its protein product is CAIKRGETQYF. V and J are TRBV10-3 and TRBJ2-5; D tentatively reads TRBD1 or TRBD2 (5 bases each). The CDR3 covers 11 residues. Germline CDR1 and CDR2: ENHRY and SYGVKD. V gave up 9 bases and J gave up 5 bases, with 10 bases separating them.

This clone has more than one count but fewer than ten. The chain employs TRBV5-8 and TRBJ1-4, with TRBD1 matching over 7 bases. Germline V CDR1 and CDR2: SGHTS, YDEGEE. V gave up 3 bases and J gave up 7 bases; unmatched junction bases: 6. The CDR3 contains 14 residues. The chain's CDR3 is CASSSDRRGEKLFF. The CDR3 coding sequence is TGTGCCAGCAGCTCGGACAGGAGGGGTGAAAAACTGTTTTTT.

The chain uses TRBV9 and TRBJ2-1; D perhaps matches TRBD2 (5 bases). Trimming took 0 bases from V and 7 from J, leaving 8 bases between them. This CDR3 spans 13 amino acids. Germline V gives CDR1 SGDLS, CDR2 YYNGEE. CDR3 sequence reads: CASSVGAENEQFF. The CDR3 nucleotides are TGTGCCAGCAGCGTAGGAGCGGAGAATGAGCAGTTCTTC. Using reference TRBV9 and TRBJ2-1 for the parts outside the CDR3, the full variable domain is DSGVTQTPKHLITATGQRVTLRCSPRSGDLSVYWYQQSLDQGLQFLIQYYNGEERAKGNILERFSAQQFPDLHSELNLSSLELGDSALYFCASSVGAENEQFFGPGTRLTVL.

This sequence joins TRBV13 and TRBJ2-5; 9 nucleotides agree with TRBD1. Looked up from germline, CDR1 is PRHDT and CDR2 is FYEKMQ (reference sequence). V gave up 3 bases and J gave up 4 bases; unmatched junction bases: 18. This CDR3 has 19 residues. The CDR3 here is CASSFTRDRAYLSGETQYF. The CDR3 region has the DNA TGTGCCAGCAGCTTTACTCGGGACAGGGCCTACTTATCGGGAGAGACCCAGTACTTC.

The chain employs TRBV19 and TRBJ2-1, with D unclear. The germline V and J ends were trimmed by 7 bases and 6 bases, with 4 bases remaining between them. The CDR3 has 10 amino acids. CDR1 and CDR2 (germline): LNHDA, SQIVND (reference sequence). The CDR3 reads CASISNEQFF. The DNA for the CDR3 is TGTGCCAGTATTTCCAATGAGCAGTTCTTC. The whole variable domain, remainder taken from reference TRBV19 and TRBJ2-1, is DGGITQSPKYLFRKEGQNVTLSCEQNLNHDAMYWYRQDPGQGLRLIYYSQIVNDFQKGDIAEGYSVSREKKESFPLTVTSAQKNPTAFYLCASISNEQFFGPGTRLTVL.

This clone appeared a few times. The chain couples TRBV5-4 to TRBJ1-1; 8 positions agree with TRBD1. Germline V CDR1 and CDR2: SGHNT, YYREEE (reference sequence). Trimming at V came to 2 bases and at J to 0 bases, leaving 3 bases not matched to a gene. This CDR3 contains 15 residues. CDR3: CASSFTTGVNTEAFF. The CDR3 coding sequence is TGTGCCAGCAGCTTTACGACAGGGGTGAACACTGAAGCTTTCTTT.

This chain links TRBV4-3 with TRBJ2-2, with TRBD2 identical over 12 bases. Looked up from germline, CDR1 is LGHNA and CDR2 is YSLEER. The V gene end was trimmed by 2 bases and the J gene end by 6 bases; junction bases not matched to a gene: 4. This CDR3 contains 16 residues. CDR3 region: CASSQYLAGGPGELFF. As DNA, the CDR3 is TGCGCCAGCAGCCAATATCTAGCGGGGGGGCCCGGGGAGCTGTTTTTT.

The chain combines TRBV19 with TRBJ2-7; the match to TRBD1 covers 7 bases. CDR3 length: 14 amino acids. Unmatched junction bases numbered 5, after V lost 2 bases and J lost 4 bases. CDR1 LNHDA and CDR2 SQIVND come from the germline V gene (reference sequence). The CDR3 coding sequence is TGTGCCAGTAGTATAAGGTTGACAGGGTACGAGCAGTACTTC. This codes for CASSIRLTGYEQYF.

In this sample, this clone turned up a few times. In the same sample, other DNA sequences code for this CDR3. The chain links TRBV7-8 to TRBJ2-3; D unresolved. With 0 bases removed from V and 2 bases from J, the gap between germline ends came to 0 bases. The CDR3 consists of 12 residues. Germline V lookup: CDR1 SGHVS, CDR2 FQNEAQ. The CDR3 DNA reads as TGTGCCAGCAGCTTAGCCACAGATACGCAGTATTTT. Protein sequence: CASSLATDTQYF. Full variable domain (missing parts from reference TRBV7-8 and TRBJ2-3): GAGVSQSPRYKVAKRGQDVALRCDPISGHVSLFWYQQALGQGPEFLTYFQNEAQLDKSGLPSDRFFAERPEGSVSTLKIQRTQQEDSAVYLCASSLATDTQYFGPGTRLTVL.

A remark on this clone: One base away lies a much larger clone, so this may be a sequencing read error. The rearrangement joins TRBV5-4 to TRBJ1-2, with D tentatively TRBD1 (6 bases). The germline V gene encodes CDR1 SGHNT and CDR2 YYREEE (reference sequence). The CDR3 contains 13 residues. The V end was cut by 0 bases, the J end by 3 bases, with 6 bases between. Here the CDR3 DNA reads TGTGCCAGCAGCTTGGACAGGGACTATGGCTACACCTTC. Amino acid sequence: CASSLDRDYGYTF. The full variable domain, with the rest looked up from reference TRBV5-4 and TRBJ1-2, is ETGVTQSPTHLIKTRGQQVTLRCSSQSGHNTVSWYQQALGQGPQFIFQYYREEENGRGNFPPRFSGLQFPNYSSELNVNALELDDSALYLCASSLDRDYGYTFGSGTRLTVV.

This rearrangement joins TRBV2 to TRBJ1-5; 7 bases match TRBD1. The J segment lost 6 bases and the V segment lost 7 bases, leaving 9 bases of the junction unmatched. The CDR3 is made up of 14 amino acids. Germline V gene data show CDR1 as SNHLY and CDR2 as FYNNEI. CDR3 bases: TGTGCCAGCATCGAAGGGACAGAAGGTCAGCCCCAGCATTTT. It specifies CASIEGTEGQPQHF.

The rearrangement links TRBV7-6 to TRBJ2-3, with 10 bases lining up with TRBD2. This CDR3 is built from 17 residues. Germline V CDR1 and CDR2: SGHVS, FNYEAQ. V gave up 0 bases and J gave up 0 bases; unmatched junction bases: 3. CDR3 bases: TGTGCCAGCAGCTTAGCGGCTAGCGGGGGTAGCACAGATACGCAGTATTTT. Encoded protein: CASSLAASGGSTDTQYF.

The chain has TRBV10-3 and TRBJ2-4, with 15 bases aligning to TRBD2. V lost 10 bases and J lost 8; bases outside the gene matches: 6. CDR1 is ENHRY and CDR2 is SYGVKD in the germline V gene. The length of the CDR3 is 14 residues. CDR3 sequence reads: CATGLAGGRDIQYF. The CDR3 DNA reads TGTGCCACCGGACTAGCGGGGGGGCGGGACATTCAGTACTTC.

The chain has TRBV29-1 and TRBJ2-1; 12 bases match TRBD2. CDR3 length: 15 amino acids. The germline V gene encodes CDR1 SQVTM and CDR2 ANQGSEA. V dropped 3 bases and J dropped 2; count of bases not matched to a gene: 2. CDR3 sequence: CSVEASGGAYNEQFF. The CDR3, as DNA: TGCAGCGTTGAGGCTAGCGGGGGGGCCTACAATGAGCAGTTCTTC.

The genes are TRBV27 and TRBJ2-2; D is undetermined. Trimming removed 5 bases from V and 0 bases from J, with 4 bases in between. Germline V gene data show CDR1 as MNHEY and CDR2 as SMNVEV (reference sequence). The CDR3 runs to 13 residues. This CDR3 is CASSRANTGELFF. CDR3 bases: TGTGCCAGCAGTCGGGCGAACACCGGGGAGCTGTTTTTT.

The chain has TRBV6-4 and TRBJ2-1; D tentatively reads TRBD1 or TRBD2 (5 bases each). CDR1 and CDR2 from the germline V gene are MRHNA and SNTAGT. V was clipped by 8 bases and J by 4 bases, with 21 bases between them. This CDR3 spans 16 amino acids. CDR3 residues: CASGTDSPGPYNEQFF. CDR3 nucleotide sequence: TGTGCCAGCGGGACGGACTCCCCAGGCCCATACAATGAGCAGTTCTTC.

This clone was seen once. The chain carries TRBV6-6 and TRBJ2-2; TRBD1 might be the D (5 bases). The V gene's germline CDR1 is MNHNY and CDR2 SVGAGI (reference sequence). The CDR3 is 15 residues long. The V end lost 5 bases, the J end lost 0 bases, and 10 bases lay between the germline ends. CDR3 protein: CASSAQDANTGELFF. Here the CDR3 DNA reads TGTGCCAGCAGTGCACAGGACGCGAACACCGGGGAGCTGTTTTTT.

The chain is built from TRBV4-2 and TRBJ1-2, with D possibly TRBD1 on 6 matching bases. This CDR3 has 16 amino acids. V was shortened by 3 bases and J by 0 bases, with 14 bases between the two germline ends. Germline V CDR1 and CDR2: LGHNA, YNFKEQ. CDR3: CASSHFTGLSNYGYTF. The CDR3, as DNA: TGTGCCAGCAGCCATTTTACAGGGCTTTCTAACTATGGCTACACCTTC.